This TCR beta chain was observed in a study of CD8 T cells in ankylosing spondylitis. Making the TCR beta libraries involved quantitative 5'-RACE with molecular barcodes. TCRdb re-called the 5' RACE reads with MiXCR, one entry per CDR3 protein. The sample lists a few hundred thousand distinct CDR3 sequences, around 17% occurring once. Comments on this clonotype: Its antigen is still unknown.

The CDR3 is 17 amino acids. With 1 base clipped from V and 6 bases from J, the junction kept 13 bases outside the gene matches. CDR1 SEHNR and CDR2 FQNEAQ come from the germline V gene (reference sequence). General observations from the study: For ankylosing spondylitis blood, a TCR beta motif of 7 to 9 highly homologous variants appeared characteristic. Disease-linked clones were reportedly significantly enriched in matched ankylosing spondylitis synovial fluid. CD8+ by phenotype, disease-linked clones were relatively rare in peripheral blood.

The chain has TRBV7-9 and TRBJ2-7; 9 bases are shared with TRBD2. Sequencing input: blood, either unsorted or a sorted T cell fraction (not recorded which). This clonotype originated in a male donor with ankylosing spondylitis. In DNA, the CDR3 is TGTGCCAGCAGCTTAGGGAGGGGCCTAGCGGGGCCCATCGAGCAGTACTTC. It encodes CASSLGRGLAGPIEQYF.